Presented here are 4 T cell receptor beta chains from one specimen sequenced in a study of T cells in Graves' hyperthyroidism and ophthalmopathy. Amplification yielded TCR beta CDR3 regions, with RNA transcripts as the source. TCR CDR3 regions were first amplified by RT-PCR with HTBI primers. From the multiplex PCR reads, TCRdb called clonotypes with MiXCR, one entry per CDR3 protein. The data hold about 590,000 distinct CDR3 sequences, with more than 15% observed a single time. The sample taken for sequencing was blood. These receptors came from a woman in her 30s with Graves' hyperthyroidism.

This clonotype was observed at least ten times. The chain joins TRBV27 to TRBJ2-3; D is uncertain. This CDR3 contains 13 residues. V was pared by 5 bases and J by 1 base, with 7 bases between. Germline V lookup: CDR1 MNHEY, CDR2 SMNVEV (reference sequence). CDR3 sequence: CASSRGGTDTQYF. The CDR3 DNA is TGTGCCAGCAGTCGTGGGGGCACAGATACGCAGTATTTT.

This clonotype has a count of ten or more. The chain links TRBV5-1 to TRBJ2-1, with 12 bases matching TRBD2. J gave up 7 bases and V 7 bases, and 9 bases lay outside the gene matches. Germline V gene lookup returns CDR1 SGHRS and CDR2 YFSETQ. CDR3 size: 15 residues. CDR3 residues: CASGASGRANNEQFF. The DNA for the CDR3 is TGCGCCAGCGGAGCTAGCGGGAGGGCCAATAATGAGCAGTTCTTC. Based on the CDR3 plus reference TRBV5-1 and TRBJ2-1, the full variable domain is KAGVTQTPRYLIKTRGQQVTLSCSPISGHRSVSWYQQTPGQGLQFLFEYFSETQRNKGNFPGRFSGRQFSNSRSEMNVSTLELGDSALYLCASGASGRANNEQFFGPGTRLTVL.

This clonotype was seen many times. This chain joins TRBV3-1 and TRBJ2-5; no clear D. The germline CDR1 and CDR2 sequences are LGHDT and YNNKEL (reference sequence). The length of the CDR3 is 13 residues. The V end was cut by 0 bases, the J end by 5 bases, with 7 bases between. CDR3 DNA: TGTGCCAGCAGCCAAGAGTTCCTTGAGACCCAGTACTTC. Residues: CASSQEFLETQYF.

V gene TRBV5-8 combines with J gene TRBJ2-4, with 8 bases aligning to TRBD1. Unmatched junction bases numbered 8, after V lost 3 bases and J lost 9 bases. Germline V gene lookup returns CDR1 SGHTS and CDR2 YDEGEE. The CDR3 loop spans 14 amino acids. In DNA, the CDR3 is TGTGCCAGCAGCTCTGGACAGGGAGTCGCCATTCAGTACTTC. This encodes CASSSGQGVAIQYF.